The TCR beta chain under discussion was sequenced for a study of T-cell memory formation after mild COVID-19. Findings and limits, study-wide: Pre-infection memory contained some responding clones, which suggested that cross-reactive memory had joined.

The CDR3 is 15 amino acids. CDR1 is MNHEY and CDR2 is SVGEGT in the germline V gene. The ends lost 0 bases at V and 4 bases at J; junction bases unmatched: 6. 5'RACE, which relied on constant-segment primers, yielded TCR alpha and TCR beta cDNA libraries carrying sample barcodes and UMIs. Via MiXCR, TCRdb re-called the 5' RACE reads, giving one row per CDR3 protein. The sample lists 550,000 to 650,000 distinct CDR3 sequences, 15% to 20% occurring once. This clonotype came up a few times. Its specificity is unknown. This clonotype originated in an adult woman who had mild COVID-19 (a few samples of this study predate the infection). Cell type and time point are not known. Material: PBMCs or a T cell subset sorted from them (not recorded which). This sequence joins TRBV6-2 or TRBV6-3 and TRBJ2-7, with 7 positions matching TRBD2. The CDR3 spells CASSYSGLSLYEQYF. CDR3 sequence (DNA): TGTGCCAGCAGTTACTCGGGACTATCTTTGTACGAGCAGTACTTC.